One and the same sample provided the 8 T cell receptor beta chains below, sequenced in a study of human T cells and chemical hapten exposure. As for time point: patch test 1, 2 weeks after DPC sensitization. Treatment: therapeutic diphenylcyclopropenone sensitization with weekly scalp DPC. MiXCR was run by TCRdb on the RACE reads, yielding one entry per CDR3 protein. The sample lists around 71,000 distinct CDR3 sequences; approximately 9.8% were seen once. The sequenced sample was whole blood, obtained in connection with sensitization to the hapten diphenylcyclopropenone (DPC). Receptors were obtained from a woman aged 40 to 49 with alopecia areata. Some clones in this sample may be carry-over from other donors' samples.

J is TRBJ1-1 and V is TRBV29-1; D unresolved. This CDR3 comprises 12 residues. Trimming stripped 4 bases from V and 3 bases from J, with 9 bases between. Germline values: CDR1 SQVTM, CDR2 ANQGSEA. The CDR3 region has the DNA TGCAGCGTTGCTCTCCTAGACACTGAAGCTTTCTTT. Its protein product is CSVALLDTEAFF.

This clonotype was picked up many times. The V gene is TRBV5-1, the J gene TRBJ1-1, with D possibly TRBD1 on 5 matching bases. Germline V lookup: CDR1 SGHRS, CDR2 YFSETQ. The V and J ends lost 2 bases and 5 bases respectively, with 13 bases between them. The CDR3 consists of 14 residues. As DNA, the CDR3 is TGCGCCAGCAGCTTAAGTGGGGCTCGGACTGAAGCTTTCTTT. It specifies CASSLSGARTEAFF.

This chain uses TRBV27 with TRBJ1-2, with 7 positions matching TRBD1. V shed 5 bases, J shed 5 bases, and the junction held 17 bases outside the gene matches. Germline V gene lookup returns CDR1 MNHEY and CDR2 SMNVEV (reference sequence). The CDR3 has 17 amino acids. The CDR3 DNA sequence: TGTGCCAGCAGTGCGTCGCGTAGGGGGCAGGCGACATATGGCTACACCTTC. Translation gives CASSASRRGQATYGYTF.

This clonotype came up a few times. The chain joins TRBV20-1 to TRBJ2-1; 8 nucleotides align to TRBD1. This CDR3 is built from 14 residues. V was clipped by 6 bases and J by 9 bases; unmatched bases: 13. Germline-derived CDR1 and CDR2 are DFQATT and SNEGSKA (reference sequence). The CDR3 nucleotides are TGCAGTGCAACTACCCCACAGGGGGTGGGTGAGCAGTTCTTC. This gives the protein CSATTPQGVGEQFF.

This clonotype was observed a few times. A much bigger clone sits one base away, suggesting this may be a read error. This sequence joins TRBV3-1 and TRBJ2-7, with D possibly being TRBD2 (6 bases). V was shortened by 4 bases and J by 0 bases, with 13 bases between the two germline ends. Germline lookup yields CDR1 LGHDT and CDR2 YNNKEL (reference sequence). This CDR3 is 15 amino acids long. Here the CDR3 reads CASSLGGAISYEQYF. The CDR3 bases are TGTGCCAGCAGCCTCGGGGGAGCCATCTCCTACGAGCAGTACTTC.

This clonotype was seen at least ten times. V and J are TRBV7-2 and TRBJ2-4; 8 bases map to TRBD1. This CDR3 is built from 19 residues. Germline V gene sequence: CDR1 SGHTA, CDR2 FQGNSA. Germline trimming cut 0 bases from V and 0 bases from J; bases unmatched to any gene: 10. CDR3 residues: CASSLAPGGAGLAKNIQYF. The CDR3 DNA sequence: TGTGCCAGCAGCTTAGCGCCAGGGGGCGCGGGTCTAGCCAAAAACATTCAGTACTTC.

The sample holds many counts of this clonotype. V and J are TRBV12-3 or TRBV12-4 and TRBJ2-5; no firm D call. The V gene lost 2 bases and the J gene lost 2 bases, with 9 bases spanning the gap. The CDR3 covers 14 residues. The CDR3 coding sequence is TGTGCCAGCAGTTTAAATACGCGACAAGAGACCCAGTACTTC. This translates into CASSLNTRQETQYF.

In this sample, this clonotype turned up many times. V is TRBV5-1 and J is TRBJ2-1; 7 bases line up with TRBD2. The CDR3 has 15 residues. The germline CDR1 and CDR2 sequences are SGHRS and YFSETQ. V trimming: 1 base; J trimming: 6 bases; junction bases outside the gene matches: 7. CDR3 DNA: TGCGCCAGCAGCTTGACCAGCGGGGAGTTCAATGAGCAGTTCTTC. Translating gives CASSLTSGEFNEQFF. Variable domain in full (rest from reference TRBV5-1 and TRBJ2-1): KAGVTQTPRYLIKTRGQQVTLSCSPISGHRSVSWYQQTPGQGLQFLFEYFSETQRNKGNFPGRFSGRQFSNSRSEMNVSTLELGDSALYLCASSLTSGEFNEQFFGPGTRLTVL.